The 25 T cell receptor beta chains reported below all come from one sample, sequenced in a study of cytomegalovirus exposure and HLA in healthy donors. The PCR contained 60 Vbeta and 13 Jbeta primers. TCRdb keeps only in-frame clones here, not all; method: immunoSEQ multiplex PCR. This sample has 110,000 to 150,000 clones; around 10% occur once, and the top ten carry roughly 2%. The sequenced sample was PBMCs. These TCRs come from a man in his fifties in good health and CMV-seronegative.

This chain joins TRBV5-7 and TRBJ2-7; 9 bases are a match to TRBD1. TRBV5-7 is designated an ORF whose function remains uncertain. This CDR3 spans 14 amino acids. With V trimmed by 5 bases and J by 1 base, 4 bases remained unmatched. The CDR3 is CASSSGTGSYEQYF. For the CDR3, the DNA is TGTGCCAGCAGTTCCGGGACAGGGTCCTACGAGCAGTACTTC.

This clone was seen a handful of times. The V and J genes are TRBV18 and TRBJ2-5; possibly TRBD1 for D (6 bases). V dropped 1 base and J dropped 5 bases, with 23 bases sitting between them. This CDR3 spans 18 amino acids. Germline V CDR1 and CDR2: KGHSH, LQKENI. CDR3 in DNA: TGTGCCAGCTCACCACGGGTAGAAATCAGGGGTCTGGCGGAGACCCAGTACTTC. Translated: CASSPRVEIRGLAETQYF.

The chain joins TRBV23-1 to TRBJ2-3; maybe TRBD1 (5 bases). TRBV23-1 is treated as an ORF (open reading frame) with a function not yet certain. The CDR3 runs to 16 residues. Trimming pared 0 bases from V and 4 bases from J, leaving 14 bases between. CDR3 protein: CASSQSMGLEADTQYF. The CDR3, as DNA: TGCGCCAGCAGTCAATCGATGGGGCTTGAAGCAGATACGCAGTATTTT.

This chain links TRBV5-1 with TRBJ2-1; 8 nucleotides line up with TRBD1. The length of the CDR3 is 13 residues. The germline CDR1 and CDR2 sequences are SGHRS and YFSETQ. V gave up 3 bases and J gave up 8 bases; unmatched junction bases: 4. The CDR3 nucleotides read TGCGCCAGCAGCTACCAGGGACAGGATGAGCAGTTCTTC. Residues: CASSYQGQDEQFF.

This clone was counted between two and nine times. The genes are TRBV10-2 and TRBJ1-3; D unresolved. The CDR3 totals 13 residues. Looked up from germline, CDR1 is WSHSY and CDR2 is SAAADI. The germline V and J ends were trimmed by 6 bases and 8 bases, with 14 bases remaining between them. CDR3 bases: TGCGCCAGCAGGGTCATGAATTCGGACACCATATATTTT. Translated, it gives CASRVMNSDTIYF.

This clone was seen more than once but under ten times. The chain recombines TRBV2 with TRBJ1-4; TRBD1 matches at 10 bases. With V trimmed by 7 bases and J by 6 bases, 8 bases remained unmatched. Looked up from germline, CDR1 is SNHLY and CDR2 is FYNNEI. The CDR3 loop spans 15 amino acids. CDR3 DNA sequence: TGTGCCAGCACGTCGGACAGGGGGTCGGATGAAAAACTGTTTTTT. Its protein is CASTSDRGSDEKLFF. Full variable domain (rest looked up from reference TRBV2 and TRBJ1-4): EPEVTQTPSHQVTQMGQEVILRCVPISNHLYFYWYRQILGQKVEFLVSFYNNEISEKSEIFDDQFSVERPDGSNFTLKIRSTKLEDSAMYFCASTSDRGSDEKLFFGSGTQLSVL.

In its sample, this clone was seen a few times. The chain employs TRBV14 and TRBJ2-1; TRBD2 agrees at 7 bases. V lost 8 bases and J lost 5; bases outside the gene matches: 6. This CDR3 contains 13 residues. The germline gives CDR1 SGHDN, CDR2 FVKESK. In nucleotides, the CDR3 is TGTGCCAGCGGCCTAGCGGATGACAATGAGCAGTTCTTC. This encodes CASGLADDNEQFF.

This clone has a handful of counts. The rearrangement joins TRBV30 to TRBJ1-1; D is possibly TRBD1 (6 bases). The germline gives CDR1 GTSNPN, CDR2 SVGIG (reference sequence). V gave up 2 bases and J gave up 5 bases, with 15 bases separating them. The CDR3 has 14 amino acids. In DNA form, the CDR3 reads TGTGCCTGGAGTATCAACAGGGTAGGGACTGAAGCTTTCTTT. It yields the protein CAWSINRVGTEAFF. Together with reference TRBV30 and TRBJ1-1, the CDR3 gives the full variable domain: SQTIHQWPATLVQPVGSPLSLECTVEGTSNPNLYWYRQAAGRGLQLLFYSVGIGQISSEVPQNLSASRPQDRQFILSSKKLLLSDSGFYLCAWSINRVGTEAFFGQGTRLTVV.

This clone was counted a few times. The CDR3 loop is CASSLALTTGIGEKLFF. Here the CDR3 DNA reads TGCGCCAGCAGCTTGGCCCTTACCACAGGGATCGGCGAAAAACTGTTTTTT. J is TRBJ1-4 and V is TRBV5-1, with TRBD1 as a possible D gene (6 bases). CDR3 length: 17 amino acids. V gave up 0 bases and J gave up 8 bases, with 20 bases separating them. Germline V CDR1 and CDR2: SGHRS, YFSETQ.

This clone was detected a few times. J is TRBJ1-5 and V is TRBV28; 10 bases align to TRBD1. CDR3 length: 17 amino acids. Germline-derived CDR1 and CDR2 are MDHEN and SYDVKM. Losses at the gene ends were 5 bases for V and 3 bases for J; bases not matched to a gene: 10. CDR3: CASSPTGTGASNQPQHF. The CDR3 DNA follows: TGTGCCAGCAGTCCCACCGGGACAGGGGCTTCCAATCAGCCCCAGCATTTT. Looking up the rest from reference TRBV28 and TRBJ1-5 gives the full variable domain: DVKVTQSSRYLVKRTGEKVFLECVQDMDHENMFWYRQDPGLGLRLIYFSYDVKMKEKGDIPEGYSVSREKKERFSLILESASTNQTSMYLCASSPTGTGASNQPQHFGDGTRLSIL.

This clone was seen only a few times. This CDR3 is CASSIGLTGYNEQFF. CDR3 bases: TGCGCCAGCAGCATAGGGTTGACAGGATACAATGAGCAGTTCTTC. The chain combines TRBV4-1 with TRBJ2-1; possible D gene TRBD1, 6 bases. V was shortened by 5 bases and J by 4 bases, with 15 bases between the two germline ends. This CDR3 is built from 15 residues. Germline V lookup: CDR1 MGHRA, CDR2 YSYEKL.

V usage is TRBV27 and J usage is TRBJ2-2; D might be TRBD2 (6 bases). CDR1 and CDR2 from the germline V gene are MNHEY and SMNVEV (reference sequence). The V end was cut by 5 bases, the J end by 3 bases, with 13 bases between. This CDR3 region has 15 residues. The chain's CDR3 is CASSPSRLDTGELFF. CDR3 in DNA: TGTGCCAGCAGTCCCTCGAGACTAGACACCGGGGAGCTGTTTTTT.

This sequence joins TRBV2 and TRBJ2-7; no clear D gene. This CDR3 comprises 11 residues. V dropped 5 bases and J dropped 6 bases, with 8 bases sitting between them. The germline V gene encodes CDR1 SNHLY and CDR2 FYNNEI. In DNA form, the CDR3 reads TGTGCCAGCAGTTGGGCCGCCGAGCAGTACTTC. Encoded protein: CASSWAAEQYF.

The chain joins TRBV7-8 to TRBJ1-1, with TRBD1 identical over 7 bases. V lost 4 bases and J lost 4; bases outside the gene matches: 9. The V gene's germline CDR1 is SGHVS and CDR2 FQNEAQ. The CDR3 extends over 15 amino acids. Here the CDR3 reads CASSYQQGLGTEAFF. Here the CDR3 DNA reads TGTGCCAGCAGCTACCAACAGGGGTTGGGCACTGAAGCTTTCTTT.

This CDR3 reads CASILNPGQGRSPLHF. The CDR3, as DNA: TGTGCCAGCATCCTTAACCCCGGACAGGGGCGGTCACCCCTCCACTTT. This chain uses TRBV28 with TRBJ1-6; 9 bases agree with TRBD1. V lost 7 bases and J lost 10; bases outside the gene matches: 14. The CDR3 runs 16 residues. CDR1 and CDR2 (germline): MDHEN, SYDVKM.

This clone occurred many times. The chain recombines TRBV4-2 with TRBJ1-1, with 8 bases fitting TRBD1. Per the germline V gene, CDR1 is LGHNA and CDR2 is YNFKEQ. Germline trimming cut 2 bases from V and 5 bases from J; bases unmatched to any gene: 7. The CDR3 length is 15 residues. The CDR3 loop is CASSQPGGGKTEAFF. In DNA form, the CDR3 reads TGTGCCAGCAGCCAACCAGGGGGCGGTAAGACTGAAGCTTTCTTT.

This clone was found a few times. The V call is TRBV7-9, the J call TRBJ1-1; D possibly corresponds to TRBD1 (6 bases). CDR3 size: 14 residues. CDR1 is SEHNR, CDR2 FQNEAQ, per germline (reference sequence). The V gene lost 2 bases and the J gene lost 4 bases, with 11 bases spanning the gap. CDR3 nucleotides: TGTGCCAGCAGCTTAAACAGGGCGAGCACTGAAGCTTTCTTT. Its protein product is CASSLNRASTEAFF.

V is TRBV4-1 and J is TRBJ2-3; 9 nucleotides agree with TRBD2. This CDR3 comprises 18 residues. Germline V lookup: CDR1 MGHRA, CDR2 YSYEKL. V was clipped by 4 bases and J by 0 bases; unmatched bases: 11. CDR3 in amino acids: CASSPLRETSGSTDTQYF. In DNA, the CDR3 is TGCGCCAGCAGCCCCCTGCGAGAGACTAGCGGAAGCACAGATACGCAGTATTTT.

This clone was seen more than once but under ten times. The rearrangement uses TRBV5-1 and TRBJ2-3; 8 nucleotides align to TRBD1. The length of the CDR3 is 16 residues. The germline CDR1 and CDR2 sequences are SGHRS and YFSETQ. The V segment lost 4 bases and the J segment 1 base; nucleotides outside the gene matches: 8. CDR3 sequence: CASSGMPGQGTDTQYF. Here the CDR3 DNA reads TGCGCCAGCAGCGGGATGCCGGGACAGGGCACAGATACGCAGTATTTT.

This clone has a handful of counts. This rearrangement joins TRBV11-3 to TRBJ2-1, with 10 bases that match TRBD1. Trimming at V came to 0 bases and at J to 7 bases, leaving 6 bases not matched to a gene. Germline V lookup: CDR1 SGHNT, CDR2 YENEEA. This CDR3 has 16 residues. The CDR3 here is CASSLEGTGARNEQFF. CDR3 nucleotides: TGTGCCAGCAGCTTAGAAGGGACAGGGGCCCGGAATGAGCAGTTCTTC. Together with reference TRBV11-3 and TRBJ2-1, the CDR3 gives the full variable domain: EAGVVQSPRYKIIEKKQPVAFWCNPISGHNTLYWYLQNLGQGPELLIRYENEEAVDDSQLPKDRFSAERLKGVDSTLKIQPAELGDSAVYLCASSLEGTGARNEQFFGPGTRLTVL.

This clone came up a few times. Other DNA variants within this sample encode the same CDR3. The chain uses TRBV5-1 and TRBJ2-3; TRBD1 might be the D (5 bases). The germline V gene has CDR1 SGHRS and CDR2 YFSETQ. This CDR3 contains 14 residues. V was cut by 8 bases and J by 6 bases, with 19 bases left in between. CDR3 region: CASSLGQGGDTQYF. CDR3 DNA: TGCGCCAGTAGCCTAGGTCAGGGCGGCGATACGCAGTATTTT.

This clone is medium-sized by share. V usage is TRBV18 and J usage is TRBJ2-7, with 7 positions matching TRBD2. Losses at the gene ends were 5 bases for V and 5 bases for J; bases not matched to a gene: 12. This CDR3 has 15 residues. Germline lookup yields CDR1 KGHSH and CDR2 LQKENI. CDR3 sequence: CASSDAGLGRDEQYF. CDR3 in DNA: TGTGCCAGCTCAGACGCTGGACTAGGGCGGGACGAGCAGTACTTC. The variable domain in full, completed from reference TRBV18 and TRBJ2-7, reads NAGVMQNPRHLVRRRGQEARLRCSPMKGHSHVYWYRQLPEEGLKFMVYLQKENIIDESGMPKERFSAEFPKEGPSILRIQQVVRGDSAAYFCASSDAGLGRDEQYFGPGTRLTVT.

This clone was detected only a few times. The chain has TRBV30 and TRBJ1-1; TRBD1 is a possible D gene (5 bases). The V gene's germline CDR1 is GTSNPN and CDR2 SVGIG (reference sequence). V was cut by 1 base and J by 3 bases, with 9 bases left in between. The CDR3 loop spans 13 amino acids. The CDR3 sequence: CAWSAGMYTEAFF. The DNA for the CDR3 is TGTGCCTGGAGTGCAGGGATGTACACTGAAGCTTTCTTT.

This clone was counted a few times. This chain connects TRBV7-3 to TRBJ2-3, with TRBD2 matching 8 bases. Germline lookup yields CDR1 SGHTA and CDR2 FQGTGA. CDR3 length: 14 residues. V dropped 5 bases and J dropped 1; count of bases not matched to a gene: 2. As DNA, the CDR3 is TGTGCCAGCAGCCCCGGGGGGGGCACAGATACGCAGTATTTT. Protein product: CASSPGGGTDTQYF.

This clone appeared a few times. V usage is TRBV2 and J usage is TRBJ2-1, with TRBD2 matching over 9 bases. The CDR3 has 15 residues. Trimming at V came to 7 bases and at J to 4 bases, leaving 8 bases not matched to a gene. Germline lookup yields CDR1 SNHLY and CDR2 FYNNEI. For the CDR3, the DNA is TGTGCCAGCACCTTAGCGGGAGTAGTGTACAATGAGCAGTTCTTC. It yields the protein CASTLAGVVYNEQFF.